The subject of this entry is one T cell receptor (beta chain). The antigen remains undetermined. Sequencing used immunoSEQ multiplex PCR; TCRdb keeps in-frame clones, though not all of them. The sample has 60,000 to 65,000 clones, 70% to 80% seen once. This specimen belongs to a study of radiotherapy plus CTLA-4 blockade in lung cancer. Notes on the study in general: Blood-borne expansion of tumor-derived TCR clones followed radiotherapy plus ipilimumab. Alongside interferon-beta, early blood T cell clone dynamics were reportedly the best predictor of response.

The CDR3 runs 17 residues. The sample here was peripheral blood, taken from a patient treated with radiotherapy plus ipilimumab. The chain links TRBV21-1 to TRBJ1-1; TRBD1, the table's D call, lacks a check against the DNA. TRBV21-1 is termed a pseudogene. This TCR was sampled from a human donor with non-small cell lung cancer who had a complete response to radiotherapy plus ipilimumab. CDR3: CASSKGRMRGQGTEAFF. Here the CDR3 DNA reads TGTGCCAGCAGCAAAGGGAGAATGAGGGGGCAAGGAACTGAAGCTTTCTTT.